The entry below gives a single T cell receptor beta chain sequence along with its context. The data stem from a study of shared clonotypes between healthy human individuals. As defined, naive CD8 cells were CD45RO-negative and positively selected for CCR7, with terminally differentiated effector memory CD45RA+ cells excluded. Trimming took 1 base from V and 1 from J, leaving 5 bases between them. The V gene's germline CDR1 is LNHNV and CDR2 YYDKDF (reference sequence). The CDR3 sequence is 14 residues long. This table comes from immunoSEQ multiplex PCR, and its TCRdb copy is limited to in-frame clones, with some not included. Of fewer than 800,000 clones in the sample, roughly 94% are singletons; the top ten hold 20% to 25%.

The genes are TRBV15 and TRBJ2-1; perhaps TRBD2 as D (5 bases). What was sequenced was naive CD8+ T cells sorted from blood. This clonotype was obtained from a man under 40 in good health. The CDR3 sequence is CATSRAGSYNEQFF. The CDR3 DNA reads TGTGCCACCAGCAGAGCGGGGTCCTACAATGAGCAGTTCTTC.